This entry lists 30 T cell receptor beta chains sequenced from one sample in a study of T cells in tumors and immune-related adverse events. Method: immunoSEQ multiplex PCR; TCRdb's copy keeps in-frame clones and lacks some. The sample has roughly 23,000 clones, 85% to 95% seen once. Sample: lymph node tissue, taken from a patient treated with anti-PD-1 therapy. Receptors were obtained from a female donor with metastatic renal cell carcinoma.

The chain joins TRBV10-3 to TRBJ2-5; TRBD2 matches at 10 bases. Germline values: CDR1 ENHRY, CDR2 SYGVKD. The CDR3 has 16 residues. V was clipped by 10 bases and J by 3 bases; unmatched bases: 14. The CDR3 DNA sequence: TGTGCCACTCACGGTGGCGGGCTAGCGGGAGAAGAGACCCAGTACTTC. Translated: CATHGGGLAGEETQYF.

The chain has TRBV23-1 and TRBJ1-4, with no clear D. TRBV23-1 is noted as an ORF with a role that remains uncertain. The CDR3 runs to 16 residues. Trimming shortened V by 3 bases and J by 7 bases, and 18 bases separated the two germline ends. CDR3 loop: CASSHRGVGRPEKLFF. CDR3 sequence (DNA): TGCGCCAGCAGTCATCGGGGAGTGGGCCGACCTGAAAAACTGTTTTTT.

This chain joins TRBV11-2 and TRBJ1-1, with D unresolved. The CDR3 runs 14 residues. Trimming shortened V by 6 bases and J by 4 bases, and 15 bases separated the two germline ends. Germline V gives CDR1 SGHAT, CDR2 FQNNGV. The CDR3 bases are TGTGCCAGCAGTTCCGATGGGCGTCTCACTGAAGCTTTCTTT. This encodes CASSSDGRLTEAFF. Complete variable domain (other parts from reference TRBV11-2 and TRBJ1-1): EAGVAQSPRYKIIEKRQSVAFWCNPISGHATLYWYQQILGQGPKLLIQFQNNGVVDDSQLPKDRFSAERLKGVDSTLKIQPAKLEDSAVYLCASSSDGRLTEAFFGQGTRLTVV.

The chain joins TRBV5-1 to TRBJ2-2; D remains ambiguous. This CDR3 has 15 residues. Germline loops: CDR1 SGHRS, CDR2 YFSETQ. Trimming pared 5 bases from V and 0 bases from J, leaving 11 bases between. CDR3 sequence (DNA): TGCGCCAGCAGTGACGGGCACACGAACACCGGGGAGCTGTTTTTT. Encoded protein: CASSDGHTNTGELFF.

J is TRBJ2-4 and V is TRBV11-3; TRBD1 agrees at 7 bases. V lost 4 bases and J lost 4; bases outside the gene matches: 4. CDR3 length: 14 residues. Germline V gene sequence: CDR1 SGHNT, CDR2 YENEEA. The CDR3 protein is CASSYRDSKNIQYF. The DNA of the CDR3 is TGTGCCAGCAGCTACCGGGACAGTAAAAACATTCAGTACTTC.

This chain uses TRBV6-1 with TRBJ1-2; no definite D call. The V and J ends lost 5 bases and 1 base respectively, with 11 bases between them. The CDR3 sequence is 14 residues long. The V gene's germline CDR1 is MNHNS and CDR2 SASEGT. In DNA form, the CDR3 reads TGTGCCAGCAGTTGGGAAGGTCGTAACTATGGCTACACCTTC. Residues: CASSWEGRNYGYTF.

J is TRBJ2-3 and V is TRBV5-1, with D unresolved. This CDR3 has 13 residues. Deletions cut 0 bases from V and 5 bases from J, with 7 bases between. CDR1 is SGHRS and CDR2 is YFSETQ in the germline V gene. The CDR3 DNA reads as TGCGCCAGCAGCTTGGTGGGTGGAGATACGCAGTATTTT. Translation: CASSLVGGDTQYF.

A single count supports this clone. The DNA for the CDR3 is TGCGCCAGCAGCCCCAGGACAGGGGTGTACGAGCAGTACTTC. Amino acid sequence: CASSPRTGVYEQYF. The V gene is TRBV4-1, the J gene TRBJ2-7, with 9 bases fitting TRBD1. CDR3 size: 14 residues. The germline gives CDR1 MGHRA, CDR2 YSYEKL. V dropped 4 bases and J dropped 4; count of bases not matched to a gene: 5.

The gene calls are TRBV7-2 and TRBJ2-3; D is possibly TRBD2 (5 bases). Germline values: CDR1 SGHTA, CDR2 FQGNSA. The CDR3 length is 14 residues. The V end was cut by 3 bases, the J end by 2 bases, with 9 bases between. CDR3 amino acids: CASSFSGYTDTQYF. CDR3 bases: TGTGCCAGCAGCTTTTCGGGGTACACAGATACGCAGTATTTT.

The gene calls are TRBV9 and TRBJ2-1; weak D call: TRBD1 (5 bases). The CDR3 spans 12 residues. The germline V and J ends were trimmed by 0 bases and 10 bases, with 8 bases remaining between them. Germline lookup yields CDR1 SGDLS and CDR2 YYNGEE. This CDR3 reads CASSVANREQFF. CDR3 DNA sequence: TGTGCCAGCAGCGTAGCAAACAGGGAGCAGTTCTTC. Full variable domain (outside the CDR3, taken from reference TRBV9 and TRBJ2-1): DSGVTQTPKHLITATGQRVTLRCSPRSGDLSVYWYQQSLDQGLQFLIQYYNGEERAKGNILERFSAQQFPDLHSELNLSSLELGDSALYFCASSVANREQFFGPGTRLTVL.

The chain has TRBV5-4 and TRBJ2-3; 10 bases are a match to TRBD2. This CDR3 has 16 amino acids. Germline V CDR1 and CDR2: SGHNT, YYREEE (reference sequence). Trimming at V came to 2 bases and at J to 6 bases, leaving 9 bases not matched to a gene. CDR3 in DNA: TGTGCCAGCAGCTTACAGACTAGCGGGTGGGGGGATACGCAGTATTTT. It encodes CASSLQTSGWGDTQYF. Together with reference TRBV5-4 and TRBJ2-3, the CDR3 gives the full variable domain: ETGVTQSPTHLIKTRGQQVTLRCSSQSGHNTVSWYQQALGQGPQFIFQYYREEENGRGNFPPRFSGLQFPNYSSELNVNALELDDSALYLCASSLQTSGWGDTQYFGPGTRLTVL.

The chain joins TRBV4-1 to TRBJ2-1, with a possible D match to TRBD1 (8 bases). This CDR3 region has 15 residues. Germline lookup yields CDR1 MGHRA and CDR2 YSYEKL. Trimming removed 4 bases from V and 8 bases from J, with 18 bases in between. The CDR3 sequence: CASSREGGQVDEQFF. Written as DNA, the CDR3 is TGCGCCAGCAGCCGGGAGGGGGGACAGGTCGATGAGCAGTTCTTC.

The count of this clone is one. The chain carries TRBV29-1 and TRBJ2-3; 8 positions match TRBD1. V trimming: 1 base; J trimming: 8 bases; junction bases outside the gene matches: 5. Germline V CDR1 and CDR2: SQVTM, ANQGSEA. The CDR3 extends over 13 amino acids. CDR3 in DNA: TGCAGCGTTGAAGGGGACAGGCGAGGTACGCAGTATTTT. This gives the protein CSVEGDRRGTQYF.

This clone turned up a few times. This sequence joins TRBV4-1 and TRBJ2-4; D is uncertain. The V and J ends lost 0 bases and 6 bases respectively, with 3 bases between them. This CDR3 is built from 12 residues. Germline V gene sequence: CDR1 MGHRA, CDR2 YSYEKL. This chain's CDR3 is CASSQDLNIQYF. DNA for the CDR3: TGCGCCAGCAGCCAAGACCTAAACATTCAGTACTTC.

The chain employs TRBV6-1 and TRBJ2-5; tentative D call: TRBD2 (7 bases). This CDR3 spans 14 amino acids. Between the trimmed V and J ends, which lost 5 bases and 4 bases, there was a span of 14 bases. Germline V gives CDR1 MNHNS, CDR2 SASEGT. The CDR3 DNA is TGTGCCAGCAGTTTCGCCCGGGGGGCAGAGACCCAGTACTTC. Its protein is CASSFARGAETQYF.

This clone appeared once. The junction and the germline gene differ at one end; a read error may be behind it. Other DNA sequences in the same sample also yield this CDR3. The chain joins TRBV28 to TRBJ2-1; D may be TRBD2 (5 bases). The CDR3 has 13 amino acids. The germline gives CDR1 MDHEN, CDR2 SYDVKM. CDR3 bases: TGTGCTAGCAAACTACCGGGGAGCAATGAGCAGTTCTTC. It codes for CASKLPGSNEQFF.

This sequence joins TRBV14 and TRBJ1-2, with TRBD1 as a possible D gene (5 bases). Per germline, CDR1 SGHDN and CDR2 FVKESK. The germline V and J ends were trimmed by 4 bases and 8 bases, with 17 bases remaining between them. The CDR3 has 14 amino acids. The CDR3 sequence is CASSRTSGVLGYTF. DNA of the CDR3: TGTGCCAGCAGCCGGACAAGCGGGGTCCTGGGCTACACCTTC.

V is TRBV15 and J is TRBJ2-3; 9 bases map to TRBD2. The CDR3 covers 19 residues. V shed 5 bases, J shed 4 bases, and the junction held 19 bases outside the gene matches. The germline V gene has CDR1 LNHNV and CDR2 YYDKDF (reference sequence). The CDR3 is CATSGRGGGAGASPDTQYF. As DNA, the CDR3 is TGTGCCACCAGCGGGCGTGGCGGGGGGGCCGGGGCGTCGCCAGATACGCAGTATTTT.

The gene calls are TRBV7-9 and TRBJ1-6, with D hard to call. This CDR3 is built from 14 residues. Germline V lookup: CDR1 SEHNR, CDR2 FQNEAQ (reference sequence). The V and J ends lost 1 base and 8 bases respectively, with 9 bases between them. The CDR3 nucleotides are TGTGCCAGCAGCTTAGGCAGTTTTTATTCACCCCTCCACTTT. It yields the protein CASSLGSFYSPLHF.

A few counts support this clone. This chain uses TRBV9 with TRBJ2-1; TRBD2 aligns across 9 bases. CDR1 and CDR2 (germline): SGDLS, YYNGEE. The J segment lost 7 bases and the V segment lost 3 bases, leaving 8 bases of the junction unmatched. The CDR3 totals 15 residues. CDR3 sequence reads: CASSARGGAGNEQFF. The CDR3 nucleotides read TGTGCCAGCAGCGCGCGCGGGGGGGCGGGGAATGAGCAGTTCTTC.

Comments on this clone: No DNA is shown, since the ends of the CDR3 on it are uncertain; the CDR3 is the one TCRdb lists. Here the CDR3 reads CAWSSVRGIHYGYTF. This rearrangement joins TRBV30 to TRBJ1-2. Germline V lookup: CDR1 GTSNPN, CDR2 SVGIG (reference sequence). Inclusive of both ends, the CDR3 amounts to 15 amino acids.

This chain joins TRBV19 and TRBJ2-4; a weak D match, TRBD2 (5 bases). V was clipped by 7 bases and J by 0 bases, with 10 bases between them. The length of the CDR3 is 14 residues. Germline CDR1 is LNHDA and CDR2 is SQIVND (reference sequence). CDR3 nucleotide sequence: TGTGCCAGTACAACCGGGGTAGCCAAAAACATTCAGTACTTC. Translation gives CASTTGVAKNIQYF. Using reference TRBV19 and TRBJ2-4 for the parts outside the CDR3, the full variable domain is DGGITQSPKYLFRKEGQNVTLSCEQNLNHDAMYWYRQDPGQGLRLIYYSQIVNDFQKGDIAEGYSVSREKKESFPLTVTSAQKNPTAFYLCASTTGVAKNIQYFGAGTRLSVL.

The chain carries TRBV11-3 and TRBJ2-7; TRBD2 agrees at 7 bases. Germline assignment: CDR1 SGHNT and CDR2 YENEEA. After removal of 5 bases from V and 2 bases from J, the junction contained 9 bases not matched to a gene. This CDR3 comprises 15 residues. The CDR3 loop is CASSIGEGRTYEQYF. CDR3 DNA sequence: TGTGCCAGCAGCATAGGGGAGGGGCGGACCTACGAGCAGTACTTC.

The chain joins TRBV11-2 to TRBJ1-5, with TRBD1 matching 7 bases. The junction had 7 bases not matched to a gene; V was cut back by 5 bases and J by 6 bases. Germline CDR1 SGHAT, CDR2 FQNNGV. The CDR3 has 14 residues. The CDR3 is CASSQRQGAQPQHF. The CDR3 DNA reads as TGTGCCAGCAGCCAGAGACAGGGAGCTCAGCCCCAGCATTTT.

V gene TRBV15 combines with J gene TRBJ2-1; D gene uncertain. This CDR3 contains 17 residues. Trimming removed 0 bases from V and 2 bases from J, with 14 bases in between. Germline V gene data show CDR1 as LNHNV and CDR2 as YYDKDF (reference sequence). The CDR3 loop reads CATSRDPALPPYNEQFF. For the CDR3, the DNA is TGTGCCACCAGCAGAGATCCGGCTCTTCCTCCCTACAATGAGCAGTTCTTC. Full variable domain (outside the CDR3, taken from reference TRBV15 and TRBJ2-1): DAMVIQNPRYQVTQFGKPVTLSCSQTLNHNVMYWYQQKSSQAPKLLFHYYDKDFNNEADTPDNFQSRRPNTSFCFLDIRSPGLGDTAMYLCATSRDPALPPYNEQFFGPGTRLTVL.

The gene calls are TRBV7-2 and TRBJ2-7, with TRBD2 identical over 8 bases. CDR3 length: 16 amino acids. The germline V gene has CDR1 SGHTA and CDR2 FQGNSA. Trimming cost V 5 bases and J 1 base; bases outside gene matches: 10. Here the CDR3 reads CASSIDSGGPSYEQYF. The CDR3 DNA reads TGTGCCAGCAGCATAGACAGCGGGGGACCTTCCTACGAGCAGTACTTC.

V and J are TRBV5-1 and TRBJ2-5; 8 bases map to TRBD2. Germline V gene lookup returns CDR1 SGHRS and CDR2 YFSETQ. Trimming removed 4 bases from V and 4 bases from J; junction bases left unmatched: 12. This CDR3 contains 16 residues. In DNA form, the CDR3 reads TGCGCCAGCAGCCCTGTCGTAGCGGGATTGCGAGAGACCCAGTACTTC. This codes for CASSPVVAGLRETQYF.

The gene calls are TRBV12-5 and TRBJ2-1; TRBD2 matches 8 bases. Germline CDR1 LGHNT, CDR2 FRNRAP. J gave up 10 bases and V 5 bases, and 19 bases lay outside the gene matches. The CDR3 contains 17 residues. CDR3: CASGPDSTRPGGTEQFF. CDR3 nucleotides: TGTGCTAGTGGTCCCGACTCCACCCGGCCGGGGGGGACGGAGCAGTTCTTC. Based on the CDR3 plus reference TRBV12-5 and TRBJ2-1, the full variable domain is DARVTQTPRHKVTEMGQEVTMRCQPILGHNTVFWYRQTMMQGLELLAYFRNRAPLDDSGMPKDRFSAEMPDATLATLKIQPSEPRDSAVYFCASGPDSTRPGGTEQFFGPGTRLTVL.

The chain combines TRBV5-8 with TRBJ2-5, with D possibly TRBD1 on 6 matching bases. The ends were cut back, 4 bases at V and 7 bases at J, with 14 bases in the middle. This CDR3 spans 13 amino acids. Per the germline V gene, CDR1 is SGHTS and CDR2 is YDEGEE. The chain's CDR3 is CASSQQGSWTQYF. The CDR3 DNA reads TGTGCCAGCAGCCAACAGGGTTCTTGGACCCAGTACTTC.

V usage is TRBV11-3 and J usage is TRBJ2-5; D is possibly TRBD1 (5 bases). Germline V lookup: CDR1 SGHNT, CDR2 YENEEA. CDR3 length equals 12 residues. Trimming removed 5 bases at V and 9 bases at J, with 13 bases between. The CDR3 DNA is TGTGCCAGCAGCATCCTACCACAGGCCCAGTACTTC. Residues: CASSILPQAQYF. The entire variable domain, with the rest obtained from reference TRBV11-3 and TRBJ2-5, is as follows: EAGVVQSPRYKIIEKKQPVAFWCNPISGHNTLYWYLQNLGQGPELLIRYENEEAVDDSQLPKDRFSAERLKGVDSTLKIQPAELGDSAVYLCASSILPQAQYFGPGTRLLVL.